The 9 T cell receptor beta chains in this list originate from one sample, sequenced in a study of blood T cells in healthy people across ages. Primers used in a second PCR of about 7 to 12 cycles were a sample-barcoded 5' primer and a J-beta primer mix. MiXCR, applied by TCRdb to the 5' RACE reads, yields one record per CDR3 protein. The sample has 1.5 million to 2 million distinct CDR3 sequences; roughly 27% are singletons. Sample: blood. The receptors were sampled from a woman in her twenties or thirties in good health.

On this clonotype: The junction departs from the called germline gene at one end, perhaps through a read error. J is TRBJ2-5 and V is TRBV5-1; D is uncertain. TRBJ2-7 matches the DNA end more closely, so the J call is doubtful. This CDR3 has 13 amino acids. From germline, CDR1 is SGHRS and CDR2 YFSETQ. CDR3 sequence: CTSARYPNDEQYF. The CDR3 nucleotides read TGCACCAGCGCCAGGTACCCCAACGACGAGCAGTACTTC.

The chain is built from TRBV27 and TRBJ2-7, with 9 bases fitting TRBD1. The trim removed 3 bases at V and 5 bases at J, leaving 8 bases unmatched. This CDR3 has 15 amino acids. The germline V gene has CDR1 MNHEY and CDR2 SMNVEV (reference sequence). The chain's CDR3 is CASSFGDRVFNEQYF. The CDR3 DNA sequence: TGTGCCAGCAGTTTTGGGGACAGGGTATTCAACGAGCAGTACTTC.

This clonotype was observed at least ten times. A much larger clonotype is one base distant, so this may be a read error. This sequence joins TRBV20-1 and TRBJ2-1; tentative D call: TRBD2 (5 bases). The DNA end lines up better with TRBJ2-7; the J call may be wrong. This CDR3 spans 15 amino acids. CDR1 and CDR2 from the germline V gene are DFQATT and SNEGSKA (reference sequence). In DNA form, the CDR3 reads TGCAGTGCTAGCCGGGGAGAGACCTCCTACAATGAGCAGTACTTC. It is translated as CSASRGETSYNEQYF.

This clonotype was seen more than once but under ten times. This chain joins TRBV5-1 and TRBJ1-2; D gene uncertain. The CDR3 loop spans 13 amino acids. Looked up from germline, CDR1 is SGHRS and CDR2 is YFSETQ. V lost 1 base and J 5 bases, leaving 9 bases between the germline ends. The CDR3 is CASSLPDIYGYTF. The CDR3 nucleotides read TGCGCCAGCAGCTTGCCCGACATATATGGCTACACCTTC.

As regards this clonotype: A much larger clone is a single base away; this may be a read error. The chain carries TRBV29-1 and TRBJ2-7; weak D call: TRBD2 (6 bases). Per the germline V gene, CDR1 is SQVTM and CDR2 is ANQGSEA. V was pared by 7 bases and J by 10 bases, with 29 bases between. There are 15 residues in the CDR3. CDR3 sequence (DNA): TGCAGCGCCACCGGCTGGGACTGGGGAGACCGGTCCCAGTACTTC. Its protein product is CSATGWDWGDRSQYF.

This clonotype was seen repeatedly, ten times or more. This chain connects TRBV20-1 to TRBJ2-1; the match to TRBD2 covers 14 bases. The CDR3 totals 17 residues. With 3 bases clipped from V and 4 bases from J, the junction kept 8 bases outside the gene matches. From germline, CDR1 is DFQATT and CDR2 SNEGSKA (reference sequence). This CDR3 reads CSARSGTSGSMYNEQFF. CDR3 nucleotides: TGCAGTGCTAGGTCCGGGACTAGCGGGAGTATGTACAATGAGCAGTTCTTC.

V and J are TRBV28 and TRBJ2-1, with a tentative D call TRBD2 (6 bases). CDR1 is MDHEN, CDR2 SYDVKM, per germline. This CDR3 is built from 16 residues. V lost 5 bases to trimming and J lost 4 bases, with 18 bases between them. The CDR3 sequence is CASSLPVGGGYNEQFF. CDR3 bases: TGTGCCAGCAGTCTTCCAGTCGGGGGAGGATACAATGAGCAGTTCTTC. The whole variable domain, remainder taken from reference TRBV28 and TRBJ2-1, is DVKVTQSSRYLVKRTGEKVFLECVQDMDHENMFWYRQDPGLGLRLIYFSYDVKMKEKGDIPEGYSVSREKKERFSLILESASTNQTSMYLCASSLPVGGGYNEQFFGPGTRLTVL.

The table lists this clonotype with a few counts. This chain links TRBV25-1 with TRBJ2-3; unclear D gene. Germline V gene data show CDR1 as MGHDK and CDR2 as SYGVNS. The CDR3 has 10 amino acids. Deletions cut 8 bases from V and 6 bases from J, with 6 bases between. This CDR3 is CASADDTQYF. The CDR3 DNA follows: TGTGCCAGCGCAGACGATACGCAGTATTTT.

The table lists this clonotype with a few counts. The chain is built from TRBV28 and TRBJ2-1; 8 positions match TRBD2. The CDR3 sequence is 17 residues long. With V trimmed by 0 bases and J by 0 bases, 4 bases remained unmatched. CDR1 and CDR2 from the germline V gene are MDHEN and SYDVKM. This CDR3 is CASSLWRTSISYNEQFF. CDR3 sequence (DNA): TGTGCCAGCAGTTTATGGCGGACTAGCATCTCCTACAATGAGCAGTTCTTC.